This TCR beta chain was identified in a study of T cells in Graves' hyperthyroidism and ophthalmopathy. RNA transcripts were the template for amplifying TCR beta CDR3 regions. The HTBI primer set was used in a first-round RT-PCR of the TCR CDR3. MiXCR, applied by TCRdb to the multiplex PCR reads, yields one record per CDR3 protein. The sample consists of around 660,000 distinct CDR3 sequences, roughly 45% of them appearing once. The CDR3 totals 13 residues. Per germline, CDR1 SNHLY and CDR2 FYNNEI. The J segment lost 4 bases and the V segment lost 4 bases, leaving 3 bases of the junction unmatched. Exclusion of a patient resulted from uncontrolled infection, other autoimmune disease, pregnancy or lactation. This clonotype came up many times.

This receptor was taken from an adult man with Graves' disease, either hyperthyroidism or ophthalmopathy (not recorded which). The specimen was peripheral blood or thyroid tissue (not recorded which). This chain uses TRBV2 with TRBJ1-2; the match to TRBD1 covers 7 bases. The chain's CDR3 is CASSARGIYGYTF. For the CDR3, the DNA is TGTGCCAGCAGTGCCAGGGGGATCTATGGCTACACCTTC.